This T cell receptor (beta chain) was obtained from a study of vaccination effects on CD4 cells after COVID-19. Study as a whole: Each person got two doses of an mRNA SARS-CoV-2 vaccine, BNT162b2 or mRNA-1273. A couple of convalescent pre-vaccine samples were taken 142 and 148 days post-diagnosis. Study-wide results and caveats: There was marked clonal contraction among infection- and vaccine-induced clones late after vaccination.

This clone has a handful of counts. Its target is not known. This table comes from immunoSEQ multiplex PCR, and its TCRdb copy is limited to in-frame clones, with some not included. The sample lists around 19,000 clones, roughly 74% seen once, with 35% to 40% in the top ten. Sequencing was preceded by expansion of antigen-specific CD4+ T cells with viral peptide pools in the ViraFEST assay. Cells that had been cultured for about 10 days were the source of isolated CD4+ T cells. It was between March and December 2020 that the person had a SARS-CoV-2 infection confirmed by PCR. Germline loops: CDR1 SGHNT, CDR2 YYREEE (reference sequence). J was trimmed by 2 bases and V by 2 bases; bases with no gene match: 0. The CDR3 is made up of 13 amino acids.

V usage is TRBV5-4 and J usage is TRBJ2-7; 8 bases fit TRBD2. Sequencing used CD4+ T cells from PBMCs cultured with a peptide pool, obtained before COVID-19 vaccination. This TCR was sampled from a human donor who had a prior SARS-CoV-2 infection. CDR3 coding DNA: TGTGCCAGCAGCTTCGGGGGGGCCTACGAGCAGTACTTC. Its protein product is CASSFGGAYEQYF.